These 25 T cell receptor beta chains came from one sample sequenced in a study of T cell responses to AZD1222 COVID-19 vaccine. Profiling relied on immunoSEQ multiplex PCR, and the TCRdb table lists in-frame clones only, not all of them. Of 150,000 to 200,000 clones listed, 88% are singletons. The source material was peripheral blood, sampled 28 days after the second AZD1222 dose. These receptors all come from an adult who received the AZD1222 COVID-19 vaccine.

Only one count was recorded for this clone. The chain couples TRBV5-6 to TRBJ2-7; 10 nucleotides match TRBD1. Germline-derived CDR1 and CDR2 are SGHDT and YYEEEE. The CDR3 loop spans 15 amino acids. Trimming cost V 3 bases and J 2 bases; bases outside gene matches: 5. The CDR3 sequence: CASSSAGTGAYEQYF. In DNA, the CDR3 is TGTGCCAGCAGCTCCGCCGGGACAGGGGCCTACGAGCAGTACTTC.

This CDR3 is CASSQERVSGHTEAFF. In DNA, the CDR3 is TGCGCCAGCAGCCAAGAAAGGGTGTCAGGGCACACTGAAGCTTTCTTT. The V and J genes are TRBV4-1 and TRBJ1-1; D perhaps matches TRBD1 (5 bases). Looked up from germline, CDR1 is MGHRA and CDR2 is YSYEKL. The CDR3 spans 16 residues. V lost 0 bases and J 3 bases, leaving 14 bases between the germline ends.

The CDR3 region has the DNA TGTGCCAGCAGCCGGCCAACAGGGTCACGAAATGAGCAGTTCTTC. Translation gives CASSRPTGSRNEQFF. This chain joins TRBV11-2 and TRBJ2-1, with D possibly matching TRBD1 (6 bases). Germline loops: CDR1 SGHAT, CDR2 FQNNGV. The CDR3 length is 15 residues. Trimming stripped 5 bases from V and 7 bases from J, with 18 bases between.

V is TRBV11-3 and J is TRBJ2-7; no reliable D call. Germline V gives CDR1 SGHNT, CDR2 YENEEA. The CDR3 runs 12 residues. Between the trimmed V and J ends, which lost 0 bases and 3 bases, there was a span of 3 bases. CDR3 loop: CASSLDGYEQYF. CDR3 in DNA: TGTGCCAGCAGCTTAGACGGCTACGAGCAGTACTTC.

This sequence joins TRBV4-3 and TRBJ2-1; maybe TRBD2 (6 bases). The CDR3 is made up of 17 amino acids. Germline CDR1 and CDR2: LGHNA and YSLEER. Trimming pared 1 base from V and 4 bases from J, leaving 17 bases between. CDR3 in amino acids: CASSQGSSRGSYNEQFF. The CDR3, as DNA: TGCGCCAGCAGCCAAGGTTCCAGTCGGGGGTCGTACAATGAGCAGTTCTTC.

In nucleotides, the CDR3 is TGTGCCAGCAGTCCTCTAGCGGGGGGGCCGGGTGAGCAGTTCTTC. Its translation: CASSPLAGGPGEQFF. V is TRBV6-5 and J is TRBJ2-1; 12 positions match TRBD2. The V and J ends lost 5 bases and 9 bases, in that order; junction bases with no gene match: 8. This CDR3 is built from 15 residues. The germline V gene has CDR1 MNHEY and CDR2 SVGAGI.

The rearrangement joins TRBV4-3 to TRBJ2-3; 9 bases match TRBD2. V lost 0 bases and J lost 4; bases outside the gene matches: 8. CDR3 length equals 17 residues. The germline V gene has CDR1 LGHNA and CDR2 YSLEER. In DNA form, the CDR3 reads TGCGCCAGCAGCCAAGAACTAGGCAGCGGGGGGTCAGATACGCAGTATTTT. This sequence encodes CASSQELGSGGSDTQYF.

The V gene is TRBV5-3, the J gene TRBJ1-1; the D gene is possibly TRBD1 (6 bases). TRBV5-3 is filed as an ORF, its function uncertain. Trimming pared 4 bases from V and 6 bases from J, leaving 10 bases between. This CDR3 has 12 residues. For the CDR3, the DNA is TGTGCCAGAAGCCCGGGGGCAGCTGAAGCTTTCTTT. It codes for CARSPGAAEAFF.

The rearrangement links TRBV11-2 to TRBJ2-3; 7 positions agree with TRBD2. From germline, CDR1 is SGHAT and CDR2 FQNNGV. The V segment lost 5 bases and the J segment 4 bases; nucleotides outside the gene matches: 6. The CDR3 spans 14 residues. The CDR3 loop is CASSRPRGADTQYF. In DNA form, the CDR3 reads TGTGCCAGCAGCCGGCCTCGGGGGGCAGATACGCAGTATTTT.

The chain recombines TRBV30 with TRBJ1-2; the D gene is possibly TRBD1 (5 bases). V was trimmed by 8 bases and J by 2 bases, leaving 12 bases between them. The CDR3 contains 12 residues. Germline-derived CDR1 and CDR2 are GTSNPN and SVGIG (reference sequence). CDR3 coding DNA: TGTGCCCGGGACGGACGGAACTATGGCTACACCTTC. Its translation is CARDGRNYGYTF.

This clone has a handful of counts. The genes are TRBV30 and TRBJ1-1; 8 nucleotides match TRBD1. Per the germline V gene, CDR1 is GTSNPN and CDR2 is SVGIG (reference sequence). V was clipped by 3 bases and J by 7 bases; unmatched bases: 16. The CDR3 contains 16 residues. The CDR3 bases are TGTGCCTGGAGCGACCTTGGACAGGGAGGGCAAGGTGAAGCTTTCTTT. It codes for CAWSDLGQGGQGEAFF.

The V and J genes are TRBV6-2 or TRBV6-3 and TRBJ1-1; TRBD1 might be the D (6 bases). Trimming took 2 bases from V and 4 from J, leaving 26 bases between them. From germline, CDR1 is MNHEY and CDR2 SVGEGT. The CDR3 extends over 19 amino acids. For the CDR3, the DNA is TGTGCCAGCAGTTACCGCGGAGGGGGGTGGTCCGCCATGGGCACTGAAGCTTTCTTT. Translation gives CASSYRGGGWSAMGTEAFF.

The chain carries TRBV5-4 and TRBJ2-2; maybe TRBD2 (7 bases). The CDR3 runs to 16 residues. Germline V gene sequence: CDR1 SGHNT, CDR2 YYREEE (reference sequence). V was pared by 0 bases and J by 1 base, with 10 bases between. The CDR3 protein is CASSLAGGRNTGELFF. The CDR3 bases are TGTGCCAGCAGCTTGGCCGGGGGGCGGAACACCGGGGAGCTGTTTTTT.

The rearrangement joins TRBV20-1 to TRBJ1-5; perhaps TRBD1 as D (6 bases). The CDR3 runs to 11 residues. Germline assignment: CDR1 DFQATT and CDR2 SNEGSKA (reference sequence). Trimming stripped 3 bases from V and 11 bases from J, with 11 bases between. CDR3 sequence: CSASGGGSQHF. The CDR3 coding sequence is TGCAGTGCTAGTGGGGGCGGGTCCCAGCATTTT.

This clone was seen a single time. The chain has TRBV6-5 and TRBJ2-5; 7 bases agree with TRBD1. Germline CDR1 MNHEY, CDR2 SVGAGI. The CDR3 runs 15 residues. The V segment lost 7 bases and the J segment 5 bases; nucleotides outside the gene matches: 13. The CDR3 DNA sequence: TGTGCCAGCACTACCCTGACAGGGCCCCAGGAGACCCAGTACTTC. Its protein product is CASTTLTGPQETQYF.

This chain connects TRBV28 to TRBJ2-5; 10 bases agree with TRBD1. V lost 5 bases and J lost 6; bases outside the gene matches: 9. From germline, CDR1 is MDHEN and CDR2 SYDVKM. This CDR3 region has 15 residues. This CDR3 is CASSLSGQGMKTQYF. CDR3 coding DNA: TGTGCCAGCAGTCTGTCGGGACAGGGGATGAAGACCCAGTACTTC.

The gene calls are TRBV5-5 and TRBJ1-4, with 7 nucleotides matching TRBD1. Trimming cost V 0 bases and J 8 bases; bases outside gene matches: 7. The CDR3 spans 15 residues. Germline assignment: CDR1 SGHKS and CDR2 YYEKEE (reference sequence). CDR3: CASSLVGTVGEKLFF. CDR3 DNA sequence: TGTGCCAGCAGCTTGGTGGGGACAGTAGGGGAAAAACTGTTTTTT.

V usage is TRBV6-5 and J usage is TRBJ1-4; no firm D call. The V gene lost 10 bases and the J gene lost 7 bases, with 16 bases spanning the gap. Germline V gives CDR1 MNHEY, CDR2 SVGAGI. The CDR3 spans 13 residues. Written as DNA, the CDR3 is TGTGCCACCAGACGATCAGTGAGTGAAAAACTGTTTTTT. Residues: CATRRSVSEKLFF.

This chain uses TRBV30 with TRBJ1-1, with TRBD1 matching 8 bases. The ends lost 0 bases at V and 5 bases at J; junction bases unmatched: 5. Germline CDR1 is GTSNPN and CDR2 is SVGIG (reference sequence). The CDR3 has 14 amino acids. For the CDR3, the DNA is TGTGCCTGGAGTGTATCAGGGGGCAGTACTGAAGCTTTCTTT. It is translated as CAWSVSGGSTEAFF.

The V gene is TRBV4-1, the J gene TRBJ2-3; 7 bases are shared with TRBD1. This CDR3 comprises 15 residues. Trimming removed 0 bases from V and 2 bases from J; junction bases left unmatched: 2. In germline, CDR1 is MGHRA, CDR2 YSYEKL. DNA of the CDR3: TGCGCCAGCAGCCAAGACGACAGGGCCACAGATACGCAGTATTTT. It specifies CASSQDDRATDTQYF.

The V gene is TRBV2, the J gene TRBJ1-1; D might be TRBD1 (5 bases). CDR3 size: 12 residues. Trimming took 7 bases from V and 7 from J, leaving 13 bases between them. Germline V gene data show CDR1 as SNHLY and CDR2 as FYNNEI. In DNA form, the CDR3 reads TGTGCCAGCAAAGAGGGGAGGGATGAAGCTTTCTTT. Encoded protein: CASKEGRDEAFF. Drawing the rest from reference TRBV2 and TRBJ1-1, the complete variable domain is EPEVTQTPSHQVTQMGQEVILRCVPISNHLYFYWYRQILGQKVEFLVSFYNNEISEKSEIFDDQFSVERPDGSNFTLKIRSTKLEDSAMYFCASKEGRDEAFFGQGTRLTVV.

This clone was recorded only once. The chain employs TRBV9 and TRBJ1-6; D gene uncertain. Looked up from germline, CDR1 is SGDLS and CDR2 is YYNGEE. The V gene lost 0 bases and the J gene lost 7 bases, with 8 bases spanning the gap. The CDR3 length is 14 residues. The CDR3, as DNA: TGTGCCAGCAGCGTAGCGCGAGGCAATTCACCCCTCCACTTT. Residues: CASSVARGNSPLHF. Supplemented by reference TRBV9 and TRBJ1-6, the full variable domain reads DSGVTQTPKHLITATGQRVTLRCSPRSGDLSVYWYQQSLDQGLQFLIQYYNGEERAKGNILERFSAQQFPDLHSELNLSSLELGDSALYFCASSVARGNSPLHFGNGTRLTVT.

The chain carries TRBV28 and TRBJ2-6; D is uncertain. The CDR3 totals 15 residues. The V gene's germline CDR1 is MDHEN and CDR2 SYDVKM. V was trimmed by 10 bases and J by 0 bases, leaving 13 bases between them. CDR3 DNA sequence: TGTGCCATCAGGCCGATAGGCTCTGGGGCCAACGTCCTGACTTTC. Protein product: CAIRPIGSGANVLTF. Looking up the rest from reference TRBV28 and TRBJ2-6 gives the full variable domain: DVKVTQSSRYLVKRTGEKVFLECVQDMDHENMFWYRQDPGLGLRLIYFSYDVKMKEKGDIPEGYSVSREKKERFSLILESASTNQTSMYLCAIRPIGSGANVLTFGAGSRLTVL.

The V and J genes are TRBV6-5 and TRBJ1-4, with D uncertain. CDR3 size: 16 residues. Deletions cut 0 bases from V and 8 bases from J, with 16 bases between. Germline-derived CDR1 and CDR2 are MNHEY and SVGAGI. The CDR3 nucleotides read TGTGCCAGCAGTTACTCCCGACCCCCCTTGGCGGAAAAACTGTTTTTT. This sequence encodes CASSYSRPPLAEKLFF.

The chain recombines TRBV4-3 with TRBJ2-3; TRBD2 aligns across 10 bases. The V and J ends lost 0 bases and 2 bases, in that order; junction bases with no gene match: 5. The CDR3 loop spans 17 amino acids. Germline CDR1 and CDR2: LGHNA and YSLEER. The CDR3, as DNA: TGCGCCAGCAGCCAAGATGCCAGCGGGGGGGCCACAGATACGCAGTATTTT. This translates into CASSQDASGGATDTQYF.